This passage covers 21 T cell receptor beta chains from one sample sequenced in a study of blood T cell repertoires in COVID-19. Assay used: immunoSEQ multiplex PCR; TCRdb lists only in-frame clones, some missing. The table includes 200,000 or so clones, roughly 90% detected once. Sequencing was done on a sample of peripheral blood. Receptors originate from an older woman with acute or convalescent COVID-19.

The V and J genes are TRBV19 and TRBJ2-5; 9 bases are a match to TRBD1. This CDR3 is built from 17 residues. Germline CDR1 is LNHDA and CDR2 is SQIVND (reference sequence). The ends lost 6 bases at V and 1 base at J; junction bases unmatched: 12. Written as DNA, the CDR3 is TGTGCCAGTAGCGGTGACAGGGGGTACCTCTTCCAAGAGACCCAGTACTTC. Translated: CASSGDRGYLFQETQYF.

The rearrangement joins TRBV7-9 to TRBJ1-5; tentative D call: TRBD1 (5 bases). Between the trimmed V and J ends, which lost 5 bases and 4 bases, there was a span of 9 bases. This CDR3 spans 13 amino acids. Germline CDR1 reads SEHNR; CDR2 reads FQNEAQ (reference sequence). The CDR3 DNA reads as TGTGCCAGCAGCACCCAGGGAAATCAGCCCCAGCATTTT. The encoded protein is CASSTQGNQPQHF.

This clone showed up just a few times. This chain joins TRBV19 and TRBJ2-3; 7 nucleotides agree with TRBD2. CDR1 is LNHDA and CDR2 is SQIVND in the germline V gene (reference sequence). This CDR3 has 14 residues. With 5 bases clipped from V and 4 bases from J, the junction kept 6 bases outside the gene matches. The CDR3: CASSPSGVPDTQYF. In nucleotides, the CDR3 is TGTGCCAGTAGTCCGAGCGGGGTCCCAGATACGCAGTATTTT.

The chain couples TRBV19 to TRBJ1-4; perhaps TRBD1 as D (5 bases). CDR3 length: 12 amino acids. In germline, CDR1 is LNHDA, CDR2 SQIVND (reference sequence). Trimming stripped 8 bases from V and 7 bases from J, with 11 bases between. In nucleotides, the CDR3 is TGTGCCAGTGCAGGGAGGGGTGAAAAACTGTTTTTT. Protein sequence: CASAGRGEKLFF. Based on the CDR3 plus reference TRBV19 and TRBJ1-4, the full variable domain is DGGITQSPKYLFRKEGQNVTLSCEQNLNHDAMYWYRQDPGQGLRLIYYSQIVNDFQKGDIAEGYSVSREKKESFPLTVTSAQKNPTAFYLCASAGRGEKLFFGSGTQLSVL.

This chain connects TRBV11-3 to TRBJ2-3, with D uncertain. V shed 1 base and J shed 2 bases, with 7 bases lying between them. This CDR3 contains 14 residues. CDR1 is SGHNT and CDR2 is YENEEA in the germline V gene. CDR3 nucleotide sequence: TGTGCCAGCAGCTTAGTGGCCAACACAGATACGCAGTATTTT. It translates to CASSLVANTDTQYF.

The rearrangement uses TRBV28 and TRBJ1-1; D possibly corresponds to TRBD1 (6 bases). Germline CDR1 MDHEN, CDR2 SYDVKM. V was trimmed by 3 bases and J by 2 bases, leaving 13 bases between them. CDR3 length: 15 residues. The CDR3: CASSFPGTSNTEAFF. CDR3 DNA: TGTGCCAGCAGTTTCCCCGGGACATCCAACACTGAAGCTTTCTTT.

The V call is TRBV9, the J call TRBJ2-6; TRBD1 agrees at 9 bases. The CDR3 has 18 residues. V was clipped by 0 bases and J by 4 bases; unmatched bases: 8. Per the germline V gene, CDR1 is SGDLS and CDR2 is YYNGEE. The CDR3 sequence is CASSVAQGASQGANVLTF. CDR3 nucleotides: TGTGCCAGCAGCGTAGCACAGGGGGCTTCACAAGGGGCCAACGTCCTGACTTTC. Variable domain in full (rest from reference TRBV9 and TRBJ2-6): DSGVTQTPKHLITATGQRVTLRCSPRSGDLSVYWYQQSLDQGLQFLIQYYNGEERAKGNILERFSAQQFPDLHSELNLSSLELGDSALYFCASSVAQGASQGANVLTFGAGSRLTVL.

The chain has TRBV28 and TRBJ2-5; a possible D gene is TRBD1 (6 bases). Trimming took off 2 bases at V and 4 bases at J, with 17 bases between the two ends. This CDR3 is 16 amino acids long. The V gene's germline CDR1 is MDHEN and CDR2 SYDVKM. The CDR3: CASSLPLTGPGETQYF. The CDR3 DNA reads TGTGCCAGCAGTTTACCGTTGACAGGTCCGGGAGAGACCCAGTACTTC.

Only one count was recorded for this clone. The chain employs TRBV6-2 or TRBV6-3 and TRBJ2-7, with D possibly being TRBD1 (5 bases). Trimming took off 6 bases at V and 5 bases at J, with 14 bases between the two ends. CDR1 and CDR2 (germline): MNHEY, SVGEGT. This CDR3 is built from 13 residues. The CDR3 DNA sequence: TGTGCCAGCAGCCCCTTAGACAGCCACGAGCAGTACTTC. This encodes CASSPLDSHEQYF.

This clone has a handful of counts. This chain joins TRBV15 and TRBJ1-6, with D unclear. Between the trimmed V and J ends, which lost 3 bases and 14 bases, there was a span of 17 bases. In germline, CDR1 is LNHNV, CDR2 YYDKDF (reference sequence). CDR3 length equals 14 residues. CDR3 nucleotides: TGTGCCACCAGCAGTCCAATCGCCTCTCCAGCCCTCCACTTT. Translation: CATSSPIASPALHF.

Only a few counts were recorded for this clone. This chain joins TRBV6-4 and TRBJ1-5, with D tentatively TRBD1 (5 bases). Germline CDR1 is MRHNA and CDR2 is SNTAGT. V lost 3 bases and J 7 bases, leaving 10 bases between the germline ends. This CDR3 region has 13 residues. The CDR3, as DNA: TGTGCCAGCAGTGAGAATTGGGGCCAGCCCCAGCATTTT. It is translated as CASSENWGQPQHF.

V usage is TRBV9 and J usage is TRBJ2-5; possibly TRBD2 for D (7 bases). Germline CDR1 SGDLS, CDR2 YYNGEE. The CDR3 length is 17 residues. V was clipped by 4 bases and J by 1 base, with 20 bases between them. The CDR3 DNA is TGTGCCAGCAGCCCCCCTATCGCGGGGGCCTTCCAAGAGACCCAGTACTTC. Its protein product is CASSPPIAGAFQETQYF.

The V call is TRBV7-2, the J call TRBJ1-2; 7 bases align to TRBD1. V lost 2 bases, J lost 0 bases, and 15 bases stayed unmatched. The germline V gene encodes CDR1 SGHTA and CDR2 FQGNSA. The CDR3 length is 19 residues. The CDR3 sequence: CASSLSILTGNLANYGYTF. Written as DNA, the CDR3 is TGTGCCAGCAGCTTATCTATCTTGACAGGGAATCTTGCTAACTATGGCTACACCTTC.

Concerning this clone itself: Distinct nucleotide sequences in the sample also encode this CDR3. V gene TRBV19 combines with J gene TRBJ2-3; D is possibly TRBD2 (6 bases). The germline gives CDR1 LNHDA, CDR2 SQIVND (reference sequence). V lost 0 bases and J lost 6, with 7 bases in between. The CDR3 sequence is 13 residues long. The CDR3: CASSIDRGDTQYF. The CDR3 coding sequence is TGTGCCAGTAGTATAGATCGGGGGGATACGCAGTATTTT.

This clone has a handful of counts. The rearrangement joins TRBV19 to TRBJ1-2; 8 bases line up with TRBD1. The CDR3 covers 20 residues. Germline V lookup: CDR1 LNHDA, CDR2 SQIVND (reference sequence). Germline trimming cut 0 bases from V and 1 base from J; bases unmatched to any gene: 16. CDR3 in amino acids: CASSIDPPDRGHSFNYGYTF. Here the CDR3 DNA reads TGTGCCAGTAGTATAGATCCCCCCGACAGGGGCCATTCCTTTAACTATGGCTACACCTTC.

The rearrangement uses TRBV6-5 and TRBJ1-2; weak D call: TRBD1 (5 bases). V lost 4 bases, J lost 4 bases, and 13 bases lay in between. The CDR3 extends over 14 amino acids. In germline, CDR1 is MNHEY, CDR2 SVGAGI. CDR3 amino acids: CASSSPPGRYGYTF. CDR3 DNA sequence: TGTGCCAGCAGTTCCCCGCCAGGGCGCTATGGCTACACCTTC.

The rearrangement uses TRBV7-8 and TRBJ1-5; no clear D. Germline lookup yields CDR1 SGHVS and CDR2 FQNEAQ. Trimming cost V 6 bases and J 0 bases, with 6 bases left between them. The CDR3 length is 13 residues. CDR3: CASRGDSNQPQHF. The CDR3 DNA sequence: TGTGCCAGCAGGGGCGATAGCAATCAGCCCCAGCATTTT.

V and J are TRBV19 and TRBJ2-1; D is possibly TRBD2 (6 bases). CDR1 is LNHDA, CDR2 SQIVND, per germline (reference sequence). The CDR3 contains 15 residues. Trimming cost V 1 base and J 0 bases, with 7 bases left between them. Here the CDR3 reads CASSIGLVSYNEQFF. CDR3 bases: TGTGCCAGTAGTATAGGACTAGTCTCCTACAATGAGCAGTTCTTC.

The chain links TRBV27 to TRBJ1-1; no definite D call. Trimming took off 2 bases at V and 0 bases at J, with 10 bases between the two ends. Germline CDR1 and CDR2: MNHEY and SMNVEV (reference sequence). CDR3 length equals 15 residues. The CDR3 sequence: CASSLKRGMNTEAFF. CDR3 bases: TGTGCCAGCAGTTTAAAGAGAGGCATGAACACTGAAGCTTTCTTT.

This clone appeared many times. V gene TRBV4-2 combines with J gene TRBJ2-7, with 10 bases identical to TRBD2. Germline V gene sequence: CDR1 LGHNA, CDR2 YNFKEQ. This CDR3 spans 16 amino acids. The V and J ends lost 1 base and 2 bases, in that order; junction bases with no gene match: 5. For the CDR3, the DNA is TGTGCCAGCAGCCAAGTAGGTCTAGCGGGAGCCTACGAGCAGTACTTC. Translated, it gives CASSQVGLAGAYEQYF.

This chain links TRBV7-2 with TRBJ1-2; the match to TRBD1 covers 8 bases. The germline V gene encodes CDR1 SGHTA and CDR2 FQGNSA. This CDR3 contains 15 residues. Trimming removed 5 bases from V and 5 bases from J; junction bases left unmatched: 10. CDR3 DNA: TGTGCCAGCAGCCCGTCAGGGGGCGCGCGATATGGCTACACCTTC. Translated: CASSPSGGARYGYTF.